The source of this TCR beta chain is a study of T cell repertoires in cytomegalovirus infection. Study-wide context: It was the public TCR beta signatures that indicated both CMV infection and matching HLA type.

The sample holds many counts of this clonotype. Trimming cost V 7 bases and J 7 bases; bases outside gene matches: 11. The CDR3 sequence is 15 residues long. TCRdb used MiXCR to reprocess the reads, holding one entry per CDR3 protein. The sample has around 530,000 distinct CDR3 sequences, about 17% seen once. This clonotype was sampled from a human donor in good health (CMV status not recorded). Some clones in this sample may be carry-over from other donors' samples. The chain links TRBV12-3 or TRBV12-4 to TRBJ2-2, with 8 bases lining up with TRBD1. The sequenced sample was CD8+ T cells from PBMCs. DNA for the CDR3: TGTGCCAGCAACGAAGGACAGGGTACAAACGGGGAGCTGTTTTTT. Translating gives CASNEGQGTNGELFF.